Detailed here is one T cell receptor beta chain. The antigen remains unidentified. The record originates from a study of cytomegalovirus exposure and HLA in healthy donors. General observations from the study: Excluded: some indistinguishable V segments such as TRBV6-2 and TRBV6-3.

The PCR had 60 Vbeta and 13 Jbeta primers. Clones were sequenced by immunoSEQ multiplex PCR, and TCRdb holds only the in-frame ones, with some missing. This sample carries around 120,000 clones, roughly 80% of them seen once, and the ten largest clones take over 25%. V shed 9 bases and J shed 4 bases, with 10 bases lying between them. The CDR3 is 11 residues long. Germline V gene lookup returns CDR1 SGHNT and CDR2 YYREEE (reference sequence). The specimen sequenced was PBMCs. This receptor was identified in a man in his fifties or sixties in good health and CMV-seropositive. The chain combines TRBV5-4 with TRBJ2-5, with D possibly matching TRBD2 (6 bases). The CDR3 DNA sequence: TGTGCCACCCGGCGGGGAGAGACCCAGTACTTC. Its protein is CATRRGETQYF.